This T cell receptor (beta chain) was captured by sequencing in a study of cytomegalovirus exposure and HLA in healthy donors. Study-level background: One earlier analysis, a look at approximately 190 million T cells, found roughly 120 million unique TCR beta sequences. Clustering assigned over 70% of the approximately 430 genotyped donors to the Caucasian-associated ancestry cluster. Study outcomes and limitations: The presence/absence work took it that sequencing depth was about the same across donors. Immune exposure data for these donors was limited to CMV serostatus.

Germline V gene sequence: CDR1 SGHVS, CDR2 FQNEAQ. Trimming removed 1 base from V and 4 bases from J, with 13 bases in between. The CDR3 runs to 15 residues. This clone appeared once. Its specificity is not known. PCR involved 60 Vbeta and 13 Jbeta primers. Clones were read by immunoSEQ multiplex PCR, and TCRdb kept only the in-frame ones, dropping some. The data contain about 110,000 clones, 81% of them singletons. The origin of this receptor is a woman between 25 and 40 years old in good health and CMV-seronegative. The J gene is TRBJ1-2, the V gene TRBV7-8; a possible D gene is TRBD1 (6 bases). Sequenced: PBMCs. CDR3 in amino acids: CASSLGGGRSYGYTF. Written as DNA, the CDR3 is TGTGCCAGCAGCTTAGGAGGGGGTAGAAGCTATGGCTACACCTTC.